This record covers a single TCR beta chain. The antigen is undetermined. The sample is drawn from a study of radiation and T cells in renal cell carcinoma. Produced via immunoSEQ multiplex PCR; TCRdb's table is partial and in-frame only. The sample has about 130,000 clones; over 75% are singletons. The germline CDR1 and CDR2 sequences are MNHEY and SMNVEV (reference sequence). V gave up 5 bases and J gave up 5 bases, with 15 bases separating them. The CDR3 totals 14 residues. Regarding the study as a whole: Pretreatment tumor biopsies were lacking, so baseline clonotypes are unknown.

Time point here: blood 2 weeks post-SBRT. As to treatment: 15 Gy SBRT to primary tumor, nephrectomy 4 weeks later. The patient's renal cell carcinoma had clear cell pathology. This receptor was identified in a woman aged 55 to 70 with renal cell carcinoma. The sample here was blood, taken from a patient whose treatment included radiotherapy and nephrectomy. The gene calls are TRBV27 and TRBJ2-5; a possible D gene is TRBD2 (6 bases). The CDR3 sequence: CASSREGGHETQYF. CDR3 DNA: TGTGCCAGCAGTCGCGAGGGAGGCCACGAGACCCAGTACTTC.